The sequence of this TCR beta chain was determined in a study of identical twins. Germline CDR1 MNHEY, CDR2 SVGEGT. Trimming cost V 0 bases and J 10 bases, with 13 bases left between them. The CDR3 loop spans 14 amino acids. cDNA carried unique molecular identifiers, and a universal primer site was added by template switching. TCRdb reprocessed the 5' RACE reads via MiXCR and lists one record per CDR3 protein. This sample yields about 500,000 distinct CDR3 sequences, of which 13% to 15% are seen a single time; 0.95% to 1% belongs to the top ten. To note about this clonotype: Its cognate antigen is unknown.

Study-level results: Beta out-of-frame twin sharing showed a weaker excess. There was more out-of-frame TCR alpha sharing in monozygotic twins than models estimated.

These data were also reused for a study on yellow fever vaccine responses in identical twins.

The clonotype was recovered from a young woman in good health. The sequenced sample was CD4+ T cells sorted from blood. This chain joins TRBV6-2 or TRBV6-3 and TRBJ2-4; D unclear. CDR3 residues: CASSYSDPTDIQYF. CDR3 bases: TGTGCCAGCAGTTACTCTGACCCCACAGATATTCAGTACTTC.